This T cell receptor (beta chain) appears in the sequencing data of a study of cytomegalovirus exposure and HLA in healthy donors. Broader study findings: Further analysis, carried out later, found HLA-associated TCR beta chains more clonally expanded than equally common other chains.

The CDR3 covers 14 residues. Concerning this clone: The antigen remains undetermined.

The PCR ran on 60 Vbeta and 13 Jbeta primers. Measured with immunoSEQ multiplex PCR; TCRdb has only the in-frame clones, and not every one. The sample lists over 90,000 clones; 55% to 75% were seen once. Sequencing was done on a sample of PBMCs. The chain joins TRBV21-1 to TRBJ2-7; the DNA was not used to check the table's D call, TRBD1. TRBV21-1 is annotated as a pseudogene. The sequence came from a woman in her forties or fifties in good health and CMV-seropositive. CDR3 amino acids: CASSNRDRYYEQYF. DNA for the CDR3: TGTGCCAGCAGCAATCGGGACAGATACTACGAGCAGTACTTC.